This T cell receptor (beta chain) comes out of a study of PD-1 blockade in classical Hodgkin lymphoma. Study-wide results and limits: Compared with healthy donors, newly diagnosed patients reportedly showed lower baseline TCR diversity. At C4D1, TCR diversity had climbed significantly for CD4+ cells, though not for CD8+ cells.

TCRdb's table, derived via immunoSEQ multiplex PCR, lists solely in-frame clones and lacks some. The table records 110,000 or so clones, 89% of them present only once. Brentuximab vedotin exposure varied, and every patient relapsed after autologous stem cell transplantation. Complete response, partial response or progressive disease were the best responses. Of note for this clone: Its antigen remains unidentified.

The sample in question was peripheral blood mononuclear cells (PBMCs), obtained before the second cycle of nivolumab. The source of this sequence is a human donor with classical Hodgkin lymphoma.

CDR3 region: CASSPLVVYWELWEQPSSGNTIYF. The CDR3 nucleotides read TGTGCCAGCTCACCACTGGTCGTATATTGGGAGCTCTGGGAACAACCGAGCTCTGGAAACACCATATATTTT. The chain links TRBV18 to TRBJ1-3; D gene unclear. Germline assignment: CDR1 KGHSH and CDR2 LQKENI. V lost 1 base and J 0 bases, leaving 34 bases between the germline ends. The CDR3 totals 24 residues.